One T cell receptor beta chain is described in this entry. Its matching antigen is unknown. The method was immunoSEQ multiplex PCR; TCRdb's version includes in-frame clones alone and lacks a portion of them. Of 130,000 to 150,000 clones in the sample, more than 85% were seen once. This sample was included in a study of T cell responses to AZD1222 COVID-19 vaccine. Study-wide points: Mostly white British, mostly female donors; authors suggested clonal diversity may be underestimated.

V was pared by 9 bases and J by 3 bases, with 11 bases between. This CDR3 is 13 amino acids long. The gene calls are TRBV12-3 or TRBV12-4 and TRBJ1-4; D unresolved. The origin of this receptor is an adult in good health. The sequences come from peripheral blood, collected on day 0 of AZD1222 vaccination. The CDR3 loop is CASGVHANEKLFF. The DNA of the CDR3 is TGTGCCAGTGGGGTTCACGCTAATGAAAAACTGTTTTTT.